The 19 T cell receptor beta chains in this list originate from one sample, sequenced in a study of blood T cells in healthy people across ages. A second about 7 to 12 cycle PCR used barcoded and J-beta primers. From the 5' RACE reads, TCRdb called clonotypes with MiXCR, one entry per CDR3 protein. The sample consists of over 950,000 distinct CDR3 sequences, 35% to 40% of them appearing once. Sequencing was done on a sample of blood. The receptor set was obtained from a man in his late teens or twenties in good health.

In this sample, this clonotype turned up a few times. For the CDR3, the DNA is TGCAGTGCTAGGAGTGGTTCGTTACCGGGGACCCAGTACTTC. It yields the protein CSARSGSLPGTQYF. The chain couples TRBV20-1 to TRBJ2-5; D unresolved. The ends were cut back, 3 bases at V and 7 bases at J, with 18 bases in the middle. CDR3 length equals 14 residues. Germline V lookup: CDR1 DFQATT, CDR2 SNEGSKA (reference sequence).

A note on this clonotype: Given a much more abundant clone one base away, this may be a read error. J is TRBJ2-5 and V is TRBV5-1; D possibly corresponds to TRBD2 (6 bases). Germline values: CDR1 SGHRS, CDR2 YFSETQ. The CDR3 contains 14 residues. CDR3 sequence: CANSLEGLQETQYF. CDR3 DNA sequence: TGCGCCAACAGCTTGGAAGGACTACAAGAGACCCAGTACTTC.

This clonotype was counted between two and nine times. The rearrangement links TRBV20-1 to TRBJ2-7; D possibly uses TRBD1 or TRBD2 (5 bases each). Germline V gene lookup returns CDR1 DFQATT and CDR2 SNEGSKA (reference sequence). V lost 2 bases and J 2 bases, leaving 10 bases between the germline ends. This CDR3 contains 13 residues. The CDR3 coding sequence is TGCAGTGCTAGAAGGGACGATCCCTACGAGCAGTACTTC. It yields the protein CSARRDDPYEQYF.

The V gene is TRBV12-3 or TRBV12-4, the J gene TRBJ2-2, with no clear D. V lost 3 bases and J 4 bases, leaving 6 bases between the germline ends. CDR3 size: 13 residues. The DNA for the CDR3 is TGTGCCAGCAGTTTGCCCCCCACCGGGGAGCTGTTTTTT. It encodes CASSLPPTGELFF.

V usage is TRBV6-5 and J usage is TRBJ1-5; D gene unclear. The germline gives CDR1 MNHEY, CDR2 SVGAGI. This CDR3 is 14 amino acids long. Trimming removed 8 bases from V and 0 bases from J, with 11 bases in between. CDR3 sequence: CASGRADSNQPQHF. For the CDR3, the DNA is TGTGCCAGCGGACGGGCGGATAGCAATCAGCCCCAGCATTTT.

The chain combines TRBV7-2 with TRBJ2-1; tentative D call: TRBD1 (6 bases). The CDR3 sequence is 15 residues long. Germline values: CDR1 SGHTA, CDR2 FQGNSA. Trimming cost V 3 bases and J 9 bases, with 18 bases left between them. The CDR3 DNA sequence: TGTGCCAGCAGCTTTGTGGCAGGGGTCAGCGGTGAGCAGTTCTTC. It encodes CASSFVAGVSGEQFF.

This clonotype was seen once. A much bigger clone sits one base away, suggesting this may be a read error. The chain uses TRBV12-3 or TRBV12-4 and TRBJ2-5, with a possible D match to TRBD1 (5 bases). Trimming took 7 bases from V and 1 from J, leaving 10 bases between them. This CDR3 contains 13 residues. CDR3 nucleotide sequence: TGTGCCAGCAATATTGACAGCCAAGAGACCCAGTACTTC. Translation: CASNIDSQETQYF.

Points on this clonotype: Because the CDR3's place on the DNA is in doubt, the DNA is left out and the CDR3 is given as listed by TCRdb. The genes are TRBV19 and TRBJ2-5; the tabulated D call, TRBD1, remains unverified against the DNA. Germline V gene lookup returns CDR1 LNHDA and CDR2 SQIVND (reference sequence). The CDR3 numbers 16 amino acids, ends counted. This chain's CDR3 is CASSLQGALGMETQYF.

V usage is TRBV7-6 and J usage is TRBJ1-1, with D possibly matching TRBD1 (5 bases). The CDR3 is made up of 15 amino acids. Trimming cost V 7 bases and J 1 base, with 16 bases left between them. Germline V gene sequence: CDR1 SGHVS, CDR2 FNYEAQ. The CDR3 sequence: CASMPGGARNTEAFF. CDR3 bases: TGTGCCAGCATGCCAGGTGGGGCACGGAACACTGAAGCTTTCTTT.

This clonotype showed up just a few times. This chain connects TRBV10-3 to TRBJ1-2, with D tentatively TRBD1 (6 bases). The germline CDR1 and CDR2 sequences are ENHRY and SYGVKD. The V end was cut by 4 bases, the J end by 5 bases, with 14 bases between. This CDR3 is built from 14 residues. The CDR3 coding sequence is TGTGCCATCAGTGTTGAAGGGCAGGGGTATGGCTACACCTTC. It is translated as CAISVEGQGYGYTF.

The chain couples TRBV6-6 to TRBJ1-5; D call uncertain. The V end was cut by 6 bases, the J end by 7 bases, with 13 bases between. The CDR3 totals 13 residues. CDR1 is MNHNY and CDR2 is SVGAGI in the germline V gene (reference sequence). This CDR3 is CASSLSVVQPQHF. The CDR3 region has the DNA TGTGCCAGCAGCCTATCGGTCGTCCAGCCCCAGCATTTT.

In this sample, this clonotype turned up a few times. The V and J genes are TRBV12-5 and TRBJ1-2; D is perhaps TRBD1 (5 bases). Trimming stripped 5 bases from V and 7 bases from J, with 11 bases between. Germline V gene sequence: CDR1 LGHNT, CDR2 FRNRAP. This CDR3 is built from 12 residues. The CDR3: CASGPQGGGYTF. The CDR3 DNA reads as TGTGCTAGTGGTCCTCAGGGAGGTGGCTACACCTTC.

The chain joins TRBV20-1 to TRBJ1-1, with a tentative D call TRBD1 (6 bases). Trimming shortened V by 5 bases and J by 0 bases, and 16 bases separated the two germline ends. Per germline, CDR1 DFQATT and CDR2 SNEGSKA (reference sequence). The CDR3 loop spans 15 amino acids. The CDR3, as DNA: TGCAGTGCTGGAGGGGGGGTAGACATGAACACTGAAGCTTTCTTT. Translated, it gives CSAGGGVDMNTEAFF.

This rearrangement joins TRBV5-1 to TRBJ2-1; 14 bases fit TRBD2. Germline assignment: CDR1 SGHRS and CDR2 YFSETQ. This CDR3 contains 16 residues. Losses at the gene ends were 2 bases for V and 7 bases for J; bases not matched to a gene: 5. CDR3 nucleotide sequence: TGCGCCAGCAGCTTTCGACTAGCGGGGGGGCCTAATGAGCAGTTCTTC. This codes for CASSFRLAGGPNEQFF.

With respect to this clonotype: A junction end diverges from the germline sequence, so it may reflect a read error. The J gene is TRBJ2-7, the V gene TRBV6-6; 11 bases line up with TRBD1. CDR1 and CDR2 from the germline V gene are MNHNY and SVGAGI (reference sequence). The CDR3 extends over 16 amino acids. CDR3: CASSPGQGALGYVQYF. The DNA of the CDR3 is TGTGCCAGCAGTCCCGGACAGGGGGCGCTCGGCTACGTGCAGTACTTC.

The V gene is TRBV10-3, the J gene TRBJ1-5, with a tentative D call TRBD1 (5 bases). The ends were cut back, 2 bases at V and 0 bases at J, with 5 bases in the middle. The CDR3 sequence is 14 residues long. Germline CDR1 and CDR2: ENHRY and SYGVKD. CDR3 coding DNA: TGTGCCATCAGTGAGACAGGTAGCAATCAGCCCCAGCATTTT. This sequence encodes CAISETGSNQPQHF.

This chain connects TRBV4-3 to TRBJ2-3; 8 nucleotides agree with TRBD2. The CDR3 sequence is 15 residues long. V gave up 6 bases and J gave up 2 bases; unmatched junction bases: 7. Looked up from germline, CDR1 is LGHNA and CDR2 is YSLEER. CDR3 amino acids: CASSQLAEITDTQYF. CDR3 nucleotides: TGCGCCAGCAGTCAACTAGCGGAGATCACAGATACGCAGTATTTT.

The sample holds a few counts of this clonotype. The chain carries TRBV12-3 or TRBV12-4 and TRBJ2-1; a possible D gene is TRBD2 (7 bases). Trimming removed 6 bases at V and 7 bases at J, with 13 bases between. This CDR3 region has 13 residues. The CDR3 spells CASRNGGANEQFF. The CDR3 DNA reads TGTGCCAGCAGAAATGGGGGGGCGAATGAGCAGTTCTTC.

This clonotype was seen only a few times. The CDR3 here is CASSGTGGAYTEAFF. As DNA, the CDR3 is TGTGCCAGCAGCGGGACAGGGGGCGCCTACACTGAAGCTTTCTTT. The chain recombines TRBV7-9 with TRBJ1-1; 12 bases line up with TRBD1. Per the germline V gene, CDR1 is SEHNR and CDR2 is FQNEAQ (reference sequence). J gave up 3 bases and V 5 bases, and 4 bases lay outside the gene matches. The CDR3 loop spans 15 amino acids.